Each of the 13 T cell receptor beta chains below was sequenced from the same sample in a study of chemoradiotherapy in HPV16-positive cancers. Clones were sequenced by immunoSEQ multiplex PCR, and TCRdb holds only the in-frame ones, with some missing. Of around 5,000 clones in the sample, just over 85% were seen once. This material consisted of tumor tissue, taken from a patient who underwent chemoradiotherapy. The receptor set was obtained from a human donor with HPV-associated anogenital cancer.

The chain has TRBV28 and TRBJ2-7; D perhaps matches TRBD2 (6 bases). The CDR3 loop spans 11 amino acids. Germline CDR1 MDHEN, CDR2 SYDVKM. The V end was cut by 6 bases, the J end by 6 bases, with 9 bases between. The CDR3 reads CASSLAFEQYF. The CDR3 DNA reads TGTGCCAGCAGCCTAGCGTTCGAGCAGTACTTC.

This chain uses TRBV15 with TRBJ1-5, with D tentatively TRBD1 (6 bases). Trimming took off 3 bases at V and 0 bases at J, with 18 bases between the two ends. Per the germline V gene, CDR1 is LNHNV and CDR2 is YYDKDF (reference sequence). The CDR3 has 18 amino acids. The CDR3 DNA sequence: TGTGCCACCAGCAGTACCCCGGACAGCTACTATAGCAATCAGCCCCAGCATTTT. Translated, it gives CATSSTPDSYYSNQPQHF.

V and J are TRBV14 and TRBJ2-5; 11 bases match TRBD2. V dropped 1 base and J dropped 5; count of bases not matched to a gene: 6. The germline gives CDR1 SGHDN, CDR2 FVKESK. The CDR3 is made up of 16 amino acids. In DNA form, the CDR3 reads TGTGCCAGCAGCCAAGGACTAGCGGGATCCGGGGAGACCCAGTACTTC. Its translation: CASSQGLAGSGETQYF.

The chain uses TRBV5-6 and TRBJ1-1; the D is unclear. Trimming shortened V by 0 bases and J by 0 bases, and 9 bases separated the two germline ends. CDR3 length: 15 residues. Germline lookup yields CDR1 SGHDT and CDR2 YYEEEE. DNA for the CDR3: TGTGCCAGCAGCTTGGTAGGGCGGATGAACACTGAAGCTTTCTTT. Translation gives CASSLVGRMNTEAFF.

This chain links TRBV7-2 with TRBJ1-1, with D perhaps matching TRBD1 (5 bases). Germline CDR1 reads SGHTA; CDR2 reads FQGNSA. This CDR3 spans 14 amino acids. The V and J ends lost 5 bases and 5 bases respectively, with 15 bases between them. The CDR3 DNA reads as TGTGCCAGCAGCCCCAGGGAATGGGCAACTGAAGCTTTCTTT. Translation: CASSPREWATEAFF.

The chain is built from TRBV7-9 and TRBJ1-4, with 9 bases lining up with TRBD1. J was trimmed by 6 bases and V by 2 bases; bases with no gene match: 4. The CDR3 is 15 amino acids. Germline lookup yields CDR1 SEHNR and CDR2 FQNEAQ (reference sequence). CDR3 in DNA: TGTGCCAGCAGCTTAAACCGGGACAGGGATGAAAAACTGTTTTTT. Its translation is CASSLNRDRDEKLFF.

The V gene is TRBV25-1, the J gene TRBJ1-3; D is perhaps TRBD1 (6 bases). The CDR3 has 16 residues. CDR1 is MGHDK and CDR2 is SYGVNS in the germline V gene. Trimming left V 6 bases short and J 4 bases short, with 19 bases between. CDR3 residues: CASRPRGGEAGNTIYF. CDR3 in DNA: TGTGCCAGCAGACCCAGGGGTGGGGAAGCCGGAAACACCATATATTTT.

The rearrangement links TRBV10-3 to TRBJ2-2; 7 bases are a match to TRBD2. Per germline, CDR1 ENHRY and CDR2 SYGVKD. The CDR3 covers 15 residues. Trimming took 0 bases from V and 6 from J; bases not matched to a gene: 4. This chain's CDR3 is CAISESGGEAGELFF. In nucleotides, the CDR3 is TGTGCCATCAGTGAGTCGGGGGGGGAAGCCGGGGAGCTGTTTTTT.

This rearrangement joins TRBV2 to TRBJ1-5; 8 nucleotides agree with TRBD1. J lost 7 bases, V lost 4 bases, and 9 bases had no gene match. The CDR3 runs 15 residues. The V gene's germline CDR1 is SNHLY and CDR2 FYNNEI. The CDR3 nucleotides are TGTGCCAGCAGTGGGGGCCGGGACAGGACCCAGCCCCAGCATTTT. Protein product: CASSGGRDRTQPQHF.

This chain connects TRBV14 to TRBJ2-1; D unresolved. Germline V gene sequence: CDR1 SGHDN, CDR2 FVKESK. Trimming cost V 5 bases and J 7 bases, with 12 bases left between them. CDR3 length: 13 amino acids. This CDR3 reads CASSEASWNEQFF. As DNA, the CDR3 is TGTGCCAGCAGCGAAGCCTCGTGGAATGAGCAGTTCTTC.

The CDR3 DNA reads as TGCGCCAGCAGCTTGGTTTCCCCCAGAACAGGGGGGACTAACTATGGCTACACCTTC. It translates to CASSLVSPRTGGTNYGYTF. The chain is built from TRBV5-1 and TRBJ1-2, with 8 bases that match TRBD1. The CDR3 is made up of 19 amino acids. In germline, CDR1 is SGHRS, CDR2 YFSETQ. V lost 0 bases to trimming and J lost 0 bases; unmatched junction nucleotides: 13.

The V gene is TRBV19, the J gene TRBJ2-7; 7 nucleotides match TRBD1. Germline values: CDR1 LNHDA, CDR2 SQIVND (reference sequence). The CDR3 spans 15 residues. J gave up 5 bases and V 3 bases, and 10 bases lay outside the gene matches. As DNA, the CDR3 is TGTGCCAGTAGTATGAAAGGGGGCGAGGCGAACGAGCAGTACTTC. Protein sequence: CASSMKGGEANEQYF.

The genes are TRBV29-1 and TRBJ1-2, with 9 bases aligning to TRBD1. This CDR3 is 14 amino acids long. Germline CDR1 is SQVTM and CDR2 is ANQGSEA. V was clipped by 1 base and J by 7 bases; unmatched bases: 7. The CDR3 bases are TGCAGCGTTGAAGCCCGGGACAGGGAGGGTGGCTACACCTTC. Translation: CSVEARDREGGYTF.